A single sample is the source of the 29 T cell receptor beta chains below, sequenced in a study of identifying expanded T cells in peripheral blood. TCRdb keeps only in-frame clones here, not all; method: immunoSEQ multiplex PCR. The data show tens of thousands of clones, over 75% seen once. Sequencing used blood. These receptors were obtained from a person aged 18 to 70 in good health.

The gene calls are TRBV11-2 and TRBJ2-7; possible D gene TRBD2, 5 bases. This CDR3 spans 12 amino acids. V was cut by 6 bases and J by 2 bases, with 8 bases left in between. Germline loops: CDR1 SGHAT, CDR2 FQNNGV. Written as DNA, the CDR3 is TGTGCCAGCAGGGACTCTCCCTACGAGCAGTACTTC. This codes for CASRDSPYEQYF.

The chain employs TRBV10-2 and TRBJ1-6; 11 positions match TRBD1. Looked up from germline, CDR1 is WSHSY and CDR2 is SAAADI. This CDR3 region has 16 residues. The ends lost 4 bases at V and 7 bases at J; junction bases unmatched: 6. The CDR3 protein is CASSGTGGAGNSPLHF. CDR3 in DNA: TGCGCCAGCAGTGGGACAGGGGGCGCTGGGAATTCACCCCTCCACTTT.

This chain links TRBV5-1 with TRBJ2-7; 11 bases are shared with TRBD1. Trimming took 4 bases from V and 6 from J; bases not matched to a gene: 6. The germline V gene has CDR1 SGHRS and CDR2 YFSETQ. The CDR3 sequence is 14 residues long. This chain's CDR3 is CASSPWTGGGEQYF. Written as DNA, the CDR3 is TGCGCCAGCAGCCCCTGGACAGGGGGCGGCGAGCAGTACTTC.

The chain uses TRBV15 and TRBJ2-3, with D unresolved. The CDR3 length is 15 residues. Trimming took 2 bases from V and 6 from J, leaving 15 bases between them. The germline V gene has CDR1 LNHNV and CDR2 YYDKDF (reference sequence). CDR3: CATSRRAFGADTQYF. Here the CDR3 DNA reads TGTGCCACCAGCAGAAGGGCTTTTGGCGCCGATACGCAGTATTTT.

This chain uses TRBV7-8 with TRBJ1-3; D may be TRBD1 (5 bases). Germline CDR1 SGHVS, CDR2 FQNEAQ. V was pared by 5 bases and J by 4 bases, with 12 bases between. The CDR3 runs to 14 residues. The CDR3 here is CASSRRAVGNTIYF. The CDR3 DNA reads as TGTGCCAGCAGCCGCAGGGCTGTGGGAAACACCATATATTTT. The whole variable domain, remainder taken from reference TRBV7-8 and TRBJ1-3, is GAGVSQSPRYKVAKRGQDVALRCDPISGHVSLFWYQQALGQGPEFLTYFQNEAQLDKSGLPSDRFFAERPEGSVSTLKIQRTQQEDSAVYLCASSRRAVGNTIYFGEGSWLTVV.

This clone was found a few times. V usage is TRBV6-5 and J usage is TRBJ1-1; 8 bases line up with TRBD1. Germline values: CDR1 MNHEY, CDR2 SVGAGI. This CDR3 has 15 residues. Trimming cost V 2 bases and J 5 bases; bases outside gene matches: 7. CDR3 coding DNA: TGTGCCAGCAGTTACGGCCTTGACAGGGGAACTGAAGCTTTCTTT. Translated, it gives CASSYGLDRGTEAFF.

The chain carries TRBV6-5 and TRBJ1-2; the D gene is possibly TRBD1 (6 bases). This CDR3 spans 13 amino acids. Trimming pared 6 bases from V and 8 bases from J, leaving 16 bases between. The germline CDR1 and CDR2 sequences are MNHEY and SVGAGI. CDR3 bases: TGTGCCAGCAGAAATCAGGGGTTAGGGGGCTACACCTTC. It translates to CASRNQGLGGYTF.

The gene calls are TRBV19 and TRBJ2-1; 12 bases match TRBD2. CDR1 LNHDA and CDR2 SQIVND come from the germline V gene (reference sequence). V shed 11 bases, J shed 0 bases, and the junction held 8 bases outside the gene matches. There are 16 residues in the CDR3. CDR3: CAPGTSGFSSYNEQFF. The CDR3, as DNA: TGTGCCCCGGGGACTAGCGGGTTTAGCTCCTACAATGAGCAGTTCTTC.

The chain recombines TRBV10-3 with TRBJ1-6; D is unclear. The CDR3 is 14 residues long. V shed 4 bases and J shed 0 bases, with 4 bases lying between them. CDR1 and CDR2 (germline): ENHRY, SYGVKD. CDR3 amino acids: CAISGSSYNSPLHF. CDR3 nucleotide sequence: TGTGCCATCAGTGGCAGCTCCTATAATTCACCCCTCCACTTT.

J is TRBJ2-3 and V is TRBV19, with D possibly being TRBD1 (5 bases). Germline-derived CDR1 and CDR2 are LNHDA and SQIVND (reference sequence). The CDR3 extends over 14 amino acids. Trimming removed 3 bases from V and 6 bases from J, with 13 bases in between. The DNA of the CDR3 is TGTGCCAGTAGTATTACAGGTCTCTCCGATACGCAGTATTTT. Protein: CASSITGLSDTQYF.

A single count supports this clone. The rearrangement uses TRBV5-4 and TRBJ1-2; 12 bases fit TRBD1. V lost 0 bases, J lost 7 bases, and 10 bases stayed unmatched. The germline gives CDR1 SGHNT, CDR2 YYREEE (reference sequence). The CDR3 loop spans 17 amino acids. CDR3 residues: CASSLVGSGQGAGGYTF. The CDR3 DNA reads TGTGCCAGCAGCTTGGTCGGGTCGGGACAGGGGGCGGGTGGCTACACCTTC.

The chain carries TRBV10-3 and TRBJ2-5; D possibly uses TRBD1 or TRBD2 (7 bases each). The CDR3 loop spans 15 amino acids. Trimming shortened V by 6 bases and J by 1 base, and 15 bases separated the two germline ends. CDR1 is ENHRY and CDR2 is SYGVKD in the germline V gene. The chain's CDR3 is CAISGGGQSQETQYF. In DNA, the CDR3 is TGTGCCATCAGCGGCGGGGGACAGAGCCAAGAGACCCAGTACTTC.

This sequence joins TRBV10-2 and TRBJ2-1; D is unresolved. The germline V gene has CDR1 WSHSY and CDR2 SAAADI. V was trimmed by 1 base and J by 9 bases, leaving 10 bases between them. This CDR3 comprises 13 residues. Here the CDR3 reads CASSEFPSSEQFF. The CDR3 DNA is TGCGCCAGCAGTGAGTTTCCTTCTAGTGAGCAGTTCTTC.

This clone was found once. The chain joins TRBV19 to TRBJ2-3; D gene unclear. Germline CDR1 and CDR2: LNHDA and SQIVND (reference sequence). Trimming stripped 0 bases from V and 5 bases from J, with 12 bases between. This CDR3 contains 15 residues. CDR3 region: CASSIDLARQDTQYF. The DNA for the CDR3 is TGTGCCAGTAGTATAGATCTCGCTAGGCAAGATACGCAGTATTTT.

The chain links TRBV25-1 to TRBJ2-5; no firm D call. The CDR3 extends over 16 amino acids. The ends were cut back, 4 bases at V and 1 base at J, with 16 bases in the middle. Germline loops: CDR1 MGHDK, CDR2 SYGVNS. CDR3 nucleotides: TGTGCCAGCAGTGGCGGAAGGTGGGCAATCCAAGAGACCCAGTACTTC. Translating it yields CASSGGRWAIQETQYF.

Written as DNA, the CDR3 is TGTGCCTGGACTCAGCAGGGGGCGAATGAAGCTTTCTTT. This encodes CAWTQQGANEAFF. The genes are TRBV30 and TRBJ1-1, with 8 bases matching TRBD1. Germline lookup yields CDR1 GTSNPN and CDR2 SVGIG (reference sequence). This CDR3 contains 13 residues. Losses at the gene ends were 4 bases for V and 7 bases for J; bases not matched to a gene: 8.

This clone was detected once. The V gene is TRBV19, the J gene TRBJ1-1, with unresolved D. With 5 bases removed from V and 1 base from J, the gap between germline ends came to 11 bases. The CDR3 runs to 14 residues. Germline CDR1 and CDR2: LNHDA and SQIVND (reference sequence). In DNA form, the CDR3 reads TGTGCCAGTAGTGCCCATTCGGGGAACACTGAAGCTTTCTTT. It codes for CASSAHSGNTEAFF.

The chain joins TRBV30 to TRBJ1-2; the D is unclear. The CDR3 covers 12 residues. The germline gives CDR1 GTSNPN, CDR2 SVGIG (reference sequence). V lost 3 bases and J lost 2, with 7 bases in between. The CDR3 sequence: CAWSSTNYGYTF. DNA of the CDR3: TGTGCCTGGAGCAGCACAAACTATGGCTACACCTTC.

This chain connects TRBV2 to TRBJ2-1, with D unclear. This CDR3 has 13 residues. The V end was cut by 0 bases, the J end by 4 bases, with 4 bases between. The germline gives CDR1 SNHLY, CDR2 FYNNEI. CDR3 nucleotide sequence: TGTGCCAGCAGTGAAGCGCAATACAATGAGCAGTTCTTC. It specifies CASSEAQYNEQFF. The variable domain in full, completed from reference TRBV2 and TRBJ2-1, reads EPEVTQTPSHQVTQMGQEVILRCVPISNHLYFYWYRQILGQKVEFLVSFYNNEISEKSEIFDDQFSVERPDGSNFTLKIRSTKLEDSAMYFCASSEAQYNEQFFGPGTRLTVL.

The chain carries TRBV6-1 and TRBJ1-2; 8 bases are shared with TRBD1. CDR1 is MNHNS, CDR2 SASEGT, per germline. After removal of 0 bases from V and 8 bases from J, the junction contained 14 bases not matched to a gene. The CDR3 loop spans 17 amino acids. This CDR3 reads CASSEARGARGHQGYTF. Written as DNA, the CDR3 is TGTGCCAGCAGTGAAGCGCGGGGTGCCAGGGGGCATCAGGGCTACACCTTC.

This clone has just one count. The chain carries TRBV5-4 and TRBJ1-2; D might be TRBD1 (6 bases). Germline CDR1 and CDR2: SGHNT and YYREEE (reference sequence). V lost 0 bases to trimming and J lost 2 bases, with 17 bases between them. The CDR3 is 17 residues long. CDR3 region: CASSLERGGASNYGYTF. Written as DNA, the CDR3 is TGTGCCAGCAGCTTGGAACGGGGGGGCGCATCCAACTATGGCTACACCTTC.

This clone was recorded a few times. This rearrangement joins TRBV9 to TRBJ2-1; D is uncertain. CDR1 and CDR2 (germline): SGDLS, YYNGEE. The CDR3 contains 12 residues. V was cut by 7 bases and J by 8 bases, with 13 bases left in between. The CDR3 coding sequence is TGTGCCAGCGGCCCGGGTTCATATGAGCAGTTCTTC. This translates into CASGPGSYEQFF.

This sequence joins TRBV6-1 and TRBJ1-1; D is uncertain. CDR1 is MNHNS, CDR2 SASEGT, per germline. This CDR3 has 14 amino acids. The germline V and J ends were trimmed by 6 bases and 2 bases, with 13 bases remaining between them. The CDR3 DNA is TGTGCCAGCAGGATACTAGAGGGAAACACTGAAGCTTTCTTT. Residues: CASRILEGNTEAFF.

The chain links TRBV5-6 to TRBJ1-2; 7 bases agree with TRBD1. The CDR3 has 18 amino acids. V was pared by 5 bases and J by 0 bases, with 16 bases of the junction left unmatched. The germline V gene encodes CDR1 SGHDT and CDR2 YYEEEE. Here the CDR3 DNA reads TGTGCCAGCAGTTCTCCCTACAGGGGCGCAAAAGCTAACTATGGCTACACCTTC. This sequence encodes CASSSPYRGAKANYGYTF.

The chain recombines TRBV11-2 with TRBJ2-1, with a weak D call TRBD2 (6 bases). CDR3 length: 13 amino acids. Germline CDR1 SGHAT, CDR2 FQNNGV. V was clipped by 5 bases and J by 7 bases, with 12 bases between them. CDR3: CASSPGGRNEQFF. The CDR3, as DNA: TGTGCCAGCAGCCCCGGGGGAAGGAATGAGCAGTTCTTC.

This clone was detected only a few times. The CDR3 reads CASKSGDHTDTQYF. In nucleotides, the CDR3 is TGTGCCAGCAAGTCGGGGGACCACACAGATACGCAGTATTTT. The chain employs TRBV9 and TRBJ2-3; a weak D match, TRBD2 (6 bases). V lost 6 bases and J lost 2, with 13 bases in between. This CDR3 comprises 14 residues. Per germline, CDR1 SGDLS and CDR2 YYNGEE. Full variable domain (missing parts from reference TRBV9 and TRBJ2-3): DSGVTQTPKHLITATGQRVTLRCSPRSGDLSVYWYQQSLDQGLQFLIQYYNGEERAKGNILERFSAQQFPDLHSELNLSSLELGDSALYFCASKSGDHTDTQYFGPGTRLTVL.

The V gene is TRBV5-4, the J gene TRBJ2-3; TRBD2 matches 7 bases. The CDR3 covers 17 residues. CDR1 is SGHNT, CDR2 YYREEE, per germline (reference sequence). V lost 0 bases, J lost 0 bases, and 7 bases stayed unmatched. The CDR3 region is CASSLDFGGGSTDTQYF. CDR3 nucleotide sequence: TGTGCCAGCAGCTTGGATTTTGGGGGGGGAAGCACAGATACGCAGTATTTT.

The sample holds one count of this clone. The chain links TRBV19 to TRBJ1-3; no clear D gene. The CDR3 extends over 12 amino acids. The germline V gene encodes CDR1 LNHDA and CDR2 SQIVND (reference sequence). Trimming removed 5 bases at V and 4 bases at J, with 6 bases between. Here the CDR3 DNA reads TGTGCCAGTAGTTGGAAAGGAAACACCATATATTTT. Translated, it gives CASSWKGNTIYF.

This chain uses TRBV19 with TRBJ2-1; D possibly corresponds to TRBD2 (6 bases). The germline V gene encodes CDR1 LNHDA and CDR2 SQIVND (reference sequence). This CDR3 is 15 amino acids long. V was clipped by 6 bases and J by 1 base, with 13 bases between them. In nucleotides, the CDR3 is TGTGCCAGTAGCCTCATCGGGGGTTCCTACAATGAGCAGTTCTTC. Translation: CASSLIGGSYNEQFF.